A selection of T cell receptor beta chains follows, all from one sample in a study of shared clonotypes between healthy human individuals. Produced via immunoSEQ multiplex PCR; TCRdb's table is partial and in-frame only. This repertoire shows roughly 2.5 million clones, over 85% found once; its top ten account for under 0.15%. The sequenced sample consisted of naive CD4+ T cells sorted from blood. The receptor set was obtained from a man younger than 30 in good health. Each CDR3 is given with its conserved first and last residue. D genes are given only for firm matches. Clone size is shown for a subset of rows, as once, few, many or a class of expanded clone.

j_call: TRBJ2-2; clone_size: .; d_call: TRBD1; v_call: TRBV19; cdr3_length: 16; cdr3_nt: TGTGCCAGTAGTTCCCGGACAGGGGGAAACACCGGGGAGCTGTTTTTT; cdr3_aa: CASSSRTGGNTGELFF
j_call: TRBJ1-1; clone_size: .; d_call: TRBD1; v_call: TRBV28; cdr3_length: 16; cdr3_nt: TGTGCCAGCAGTTTTTCGGCAGGGGGACGGAACACTGAAGCTTTCTTT; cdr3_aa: CASSFSAGGRNTEAFF
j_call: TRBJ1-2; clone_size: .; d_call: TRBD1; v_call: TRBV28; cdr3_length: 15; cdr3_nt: TGTGCCAGCAGTTTAACGACAGGGCGACTATATGGCTACACCTTC; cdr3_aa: CASSLTTGRLYGYTF
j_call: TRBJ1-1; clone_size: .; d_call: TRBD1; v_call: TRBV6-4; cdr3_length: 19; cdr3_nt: TGTGCCAGCAGTGACCCCCGGGACAGGGGAGACTTGATGAACACTGAAGCTTTCTTT; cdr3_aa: CASSDPRDRGDLMNTEAFF
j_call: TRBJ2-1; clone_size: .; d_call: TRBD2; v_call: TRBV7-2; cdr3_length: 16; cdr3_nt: TGTGCCAGCAGCTTACGCCTAGCGGGAGGGAACAATGAGCAGTTCTTC; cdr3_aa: CASSLRLAGGNNEQFF
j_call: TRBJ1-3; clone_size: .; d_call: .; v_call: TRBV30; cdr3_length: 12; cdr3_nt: TGTGCCTTCAGGGCGACGGGAAACACCATATATTTT; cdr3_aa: CAFRATGNTIYF
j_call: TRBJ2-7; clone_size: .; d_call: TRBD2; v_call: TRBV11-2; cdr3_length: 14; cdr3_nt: TGTGCCAGCAGCCGCGCGACTAGCCCCCACGAGCAGTACTTC; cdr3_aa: CASSRATSPHEQYF
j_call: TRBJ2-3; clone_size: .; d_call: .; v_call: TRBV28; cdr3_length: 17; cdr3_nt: TGTGCCAGCAGTTTATACCCCGGACAAACCAACACAGATACGCAGTATTTT; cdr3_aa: CASSLYPGQTNTDTQYF
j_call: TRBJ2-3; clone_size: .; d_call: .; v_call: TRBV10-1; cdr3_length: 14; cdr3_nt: TGCGCCAGCAGCGCCCTGAGTAGCACAGATACGCAGTATTTT; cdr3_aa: CASSALSSTDTQYF
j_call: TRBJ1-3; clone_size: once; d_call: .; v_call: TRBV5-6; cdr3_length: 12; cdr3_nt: TGTGCCAGCAGCTTACAGGGAAACACCATATATTTT; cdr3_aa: CASSLQGNTIYF
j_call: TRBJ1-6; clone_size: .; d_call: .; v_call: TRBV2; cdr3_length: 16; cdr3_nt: TGTGCCAGCAGTGAAGCGCCCGGACTTCCTAATTCACCCCTCCACTTT; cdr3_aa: CASSEAPGLPNSPLHF
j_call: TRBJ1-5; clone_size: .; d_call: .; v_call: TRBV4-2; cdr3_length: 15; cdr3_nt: TGTGCCAGCAGCCACACAGTGGGGAGCAATCAGCCCCAGCATTTT; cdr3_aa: CASSHTVGSNQPQHF
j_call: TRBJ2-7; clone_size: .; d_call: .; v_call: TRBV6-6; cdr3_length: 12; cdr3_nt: TGTGCCAGCAGGGGCGACAGCTACGAGCAGTACTTC; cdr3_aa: CASRGDSYEQYF
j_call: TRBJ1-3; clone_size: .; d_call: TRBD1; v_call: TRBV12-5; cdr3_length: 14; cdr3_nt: TGTGCTAGTGGTTCGACAGGGTCTGGAAACACCATATATTTT; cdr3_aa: CASGSTGSGNTIYF
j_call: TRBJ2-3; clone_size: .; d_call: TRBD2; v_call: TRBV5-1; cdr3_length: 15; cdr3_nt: TGCGCCAGCAGCTGGGGGACTAGCGGGGCAGATACGCAGTATTTT; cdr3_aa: CASSWGTSGADTQYF
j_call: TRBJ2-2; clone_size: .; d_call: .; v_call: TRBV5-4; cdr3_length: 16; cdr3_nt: TGTGCCAGCAGCTTGGCCCCCGGCCAGAACACCGGGGAGCTGTTTTTT; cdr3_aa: CASSLAPGQNTGELFF
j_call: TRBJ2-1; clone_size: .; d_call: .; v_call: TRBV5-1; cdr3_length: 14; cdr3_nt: TGCGCCAGCAGCGTGACAGCCTCCTACAATGAGCAGTTCTTC; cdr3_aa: CASSVTASYNEQFF
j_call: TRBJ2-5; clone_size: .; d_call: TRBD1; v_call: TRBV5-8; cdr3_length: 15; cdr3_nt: TGTGCCAGCAGCCCAACAGGGGGTTCGGGAGAGACCCAGTACTTC; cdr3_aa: CASSPTGGSGETQYF
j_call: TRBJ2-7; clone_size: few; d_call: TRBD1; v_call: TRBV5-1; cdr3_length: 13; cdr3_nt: TGCGCCAGCTCGACAGGGGGATCCTACGAGCAGTACTTC; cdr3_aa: CASSTGGSYEQYF
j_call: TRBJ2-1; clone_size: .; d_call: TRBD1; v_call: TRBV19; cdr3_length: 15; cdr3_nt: TGTGCCAGTGCGAGGACAGGGGGCGGCAAGAATGAGCAGTTCTTC; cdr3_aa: CASARTGGGKNEQFF
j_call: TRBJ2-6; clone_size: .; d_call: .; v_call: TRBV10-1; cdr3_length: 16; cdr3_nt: TGCGCCAGAGATGGGGACCTAGACTCTGGGGCCAACGTCCTGACTTTC; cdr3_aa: CARDGDLDSGANVLTF
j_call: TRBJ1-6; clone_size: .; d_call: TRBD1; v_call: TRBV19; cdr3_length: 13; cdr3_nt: TGTGCCAGTCACAGGGGGGTGGGTTCACCCCTCCACTTT; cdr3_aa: CASHRGVGSPLHF
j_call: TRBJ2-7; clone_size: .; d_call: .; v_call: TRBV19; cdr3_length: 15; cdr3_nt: TGTGCCAGTAGTAACCCGGGGCAGGGGAACTACGAGCAGTACTTC; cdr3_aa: CASSNPGQGNYEQYF
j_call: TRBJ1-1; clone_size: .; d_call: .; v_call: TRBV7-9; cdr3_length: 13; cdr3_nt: TGTGCCAGCAGCTTAGCGTGGATAGGGGAAGCTTTCTTT; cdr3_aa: CASSLAWIGEAFF
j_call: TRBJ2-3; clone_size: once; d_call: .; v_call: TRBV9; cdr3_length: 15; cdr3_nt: TGTGCCAGCAGCGTCGGAAAACAGGGCACAGATACGCAGTATTTT; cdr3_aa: CASSVGKQGTDTQYF
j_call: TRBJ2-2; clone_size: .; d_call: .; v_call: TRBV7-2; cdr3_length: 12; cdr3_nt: TGTGCCAGCAGCTTATTTCCCGGGGAGCTGTTTTTT; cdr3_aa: CASSLFPGELFF
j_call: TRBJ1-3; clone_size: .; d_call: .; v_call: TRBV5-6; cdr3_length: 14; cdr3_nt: TGTGCCAGCAGCTTCGGCCGTTCTGGAAACACCATATATTTT; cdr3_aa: CASSFGRSGNTIYF
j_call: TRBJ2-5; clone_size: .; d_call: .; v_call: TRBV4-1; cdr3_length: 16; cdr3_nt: TGCGCCAGCAGCCAAGAAGGAGGAATTCTCCAAGAGACCCAGTACTTC; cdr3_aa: CASSQEGGILQETQYF
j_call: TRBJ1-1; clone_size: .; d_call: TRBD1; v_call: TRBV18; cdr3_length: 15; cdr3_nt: TGTGCCAGCTCGGGGATGACAGGGGTTGGGACTGAAGCTTTCTTT; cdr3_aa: CASSGMTGVGTEAFF
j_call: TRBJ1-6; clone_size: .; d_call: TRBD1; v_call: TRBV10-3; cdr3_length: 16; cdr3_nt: TGTGCCATCAGTGAGCCCGGACAGGGCTATAATTCACCCCTCCACTTT; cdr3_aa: CAISEPGQGYNSPLHF
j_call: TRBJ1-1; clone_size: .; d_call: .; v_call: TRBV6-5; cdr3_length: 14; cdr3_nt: TGTGCCAGCAGCCAAGGGAAGGGGATCACTGAAGCTTTCTTT; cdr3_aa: CASSQGKGITEAFF
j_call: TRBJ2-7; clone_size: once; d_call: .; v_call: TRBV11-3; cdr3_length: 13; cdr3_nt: TGTGCCAGCAGCCTACGACCAGGATACGAGCAGTACTTC; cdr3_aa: CASSLRPGYEQYF
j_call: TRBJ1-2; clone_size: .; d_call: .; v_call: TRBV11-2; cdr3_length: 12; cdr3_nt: TGTGCCAGCAGCTTAGACGGAAGAGGCTACACCTTC; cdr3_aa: CASSLDGRGYTF
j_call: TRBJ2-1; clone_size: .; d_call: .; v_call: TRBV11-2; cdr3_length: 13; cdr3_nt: TGTGCCAGCAGCTTAGATCGTATAAATGAGCAGTTCTTC; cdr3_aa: CASSLDRINEQFF
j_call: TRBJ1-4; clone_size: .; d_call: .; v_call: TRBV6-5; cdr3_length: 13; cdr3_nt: TGTGCCAGTGGAAGAGGATCTAATGAAAAACTGTTTTTT; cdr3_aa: CASGRGSNEKLFF
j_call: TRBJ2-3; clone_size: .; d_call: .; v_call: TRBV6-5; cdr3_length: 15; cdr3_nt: TGTGCCAGCAGTTACGCAGGGCTTAGCACAGATACGCAGTATTTT; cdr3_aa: CASSYAGLSTDTQYF
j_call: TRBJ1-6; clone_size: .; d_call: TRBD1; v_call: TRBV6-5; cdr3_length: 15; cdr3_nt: TGTGCCAGCAGTTACTCGGAGGACAGGAATTCACCCCTCCACTTT; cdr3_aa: CASSYSEDRNSPLHF
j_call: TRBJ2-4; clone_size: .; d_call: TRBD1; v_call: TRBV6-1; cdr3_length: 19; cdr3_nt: TGTGCCAGCAGTGCCCCCGGGACAGGGTCAGGGCCCATCAAAAACATTCAGTACTTC; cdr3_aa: CASSAPGTGSGPIKNIQYF
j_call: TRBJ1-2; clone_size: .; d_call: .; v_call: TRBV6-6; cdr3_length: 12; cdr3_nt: TGTGCCAGCAGTAACAGTCGGCAAGGCTACACCTTC; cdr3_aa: CASSNSRQGYTF
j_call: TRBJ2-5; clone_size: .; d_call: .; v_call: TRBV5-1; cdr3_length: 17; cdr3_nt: TGCGCCAGCAGCTCTAGACAACAAGGGGGTGGCCAAGAGACCCAGTACTTC; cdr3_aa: CASSSRQQGGGQETQYF
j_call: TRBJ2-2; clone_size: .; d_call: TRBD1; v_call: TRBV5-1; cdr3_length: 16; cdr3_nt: TGCGCCAGCAGACCTAACACAGGGGGCGTAACCGGGGAGCTGTTTTTT; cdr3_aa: CASRPNTGGVTGELFF
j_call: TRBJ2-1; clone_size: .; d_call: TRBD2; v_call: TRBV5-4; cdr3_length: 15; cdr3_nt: TGTGCCAGCAGCTTGGATAGCGGGAGAGTCAATGAGCAGTTCTTC; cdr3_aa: CASSLDSGRVNEQFF
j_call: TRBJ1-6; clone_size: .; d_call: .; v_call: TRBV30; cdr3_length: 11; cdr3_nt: TGTGCCTGGATAAAGAATTCACCCCTCCACTTT; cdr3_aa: CAWIKNSPLHF
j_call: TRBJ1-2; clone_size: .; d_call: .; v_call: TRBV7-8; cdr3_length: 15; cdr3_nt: TGTGCCAGCAGCTTGCGGGAGGGGGTAGTCTATGGCTACACCTTC; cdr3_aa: CASSLREGVVYGYTF
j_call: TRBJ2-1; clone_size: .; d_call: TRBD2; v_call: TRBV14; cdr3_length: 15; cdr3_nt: TGTGCCAGCAGCCTCACTAGCGGGGGGGCACATGAGCAGTTCTTC; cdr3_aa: CASSLTSGGAHEQFF
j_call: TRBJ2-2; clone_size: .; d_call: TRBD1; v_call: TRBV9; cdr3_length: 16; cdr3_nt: TGTGCCAGCAGCGTGTCCGGGACAGTCAAGACCGGGGAGCTGTTTTTT; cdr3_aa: CASSVSGTVKTGELFF
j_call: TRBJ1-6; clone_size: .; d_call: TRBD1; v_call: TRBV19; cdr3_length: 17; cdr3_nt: TGTGCCAGTAGCGACAGGGGCGGAAGCTCCTATAATTCACCCCTCCACTTT; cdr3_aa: CASSDRGGSSYNSPLHF
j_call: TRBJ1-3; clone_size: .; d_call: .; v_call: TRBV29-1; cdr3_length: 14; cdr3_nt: TGCAGCAGCTCGGGACGACTCTCTGGAAACACCATATATTTT; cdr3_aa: CSSSGRLSGNTIYF
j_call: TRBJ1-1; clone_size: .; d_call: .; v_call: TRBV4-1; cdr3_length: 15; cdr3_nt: TGCGCCAGCAGCCAAGATAGGGGGGGCCTTGCTGAAGCTTTCTTT; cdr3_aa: CASSQDRGGLAEAFF
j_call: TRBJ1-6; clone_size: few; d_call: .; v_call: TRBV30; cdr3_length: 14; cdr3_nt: TGTGCCTGGAGCTCGGGGGCTTGGGCGTCACCCCTCCACTTT; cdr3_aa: CAWSSGAWASPLHF